This entry lists 2 T cell receptor beta chains sequenced from one sample in a study of shared clonotypes between healthy human individuals. Data came from immunoSEQ multiplex PCR; TCRdb stores just in-frame clones and leaves some out. The table records about 730,000 clones, 55% to 75% of them present only once. The sequencing sample was made of memory CD4+ T cells sorted from blood. Subset meaning: CD45RA-negative fraction. Receptors originate from a woman in her twenties or thirties in good health.

The J gene is TRBJ2-2, the V gene TRBV14; 11 bases are shared with TRBD1. The ends lost 6 bases at V and 4 bases at J; junction bases unmatched: 10. The CDR3 totals 17 residues. Per the germline V gene, CDR1 is SGHDN and CDR2 is FVKESK. CDR3 nucleotides: TGTGCCAGCAGAGGAGCTCCCGGGACAGGGGGCACCGGGGAGCTGTTTTTT. Its translation: CASRGAPGTGGTGELFF.

This chain links TRBV2 with TRBJ1-4; D unresolved. The CDR3 loop spans 12 amino acids. Germline values: CDR1 SNHLY, CDR2 FYNNEI. Trimming left V 7 bases short and J 5 bases short, with 8 bases between. CDR3 sequence reads: CASTQANEKLFF. For the CDR3, the DNA is TGTGCCAGCACGCAGGCCAATGAAAAACTGTTTTTT. The full variable domain, completed using reference TRBV2 and TRBJ1-4, is EPEVTQTPSHQVTQMGQEVILRCVPISNHLYFYWYRQILGQKVEFLVSFYNNEISEKSEIFDDQFSVERPDGSNFTLKIRSTKLEDSAMYFCASTQANEKLFFGSGTQLSVL.